This T cell receptor (beta chain) comes out of a study of regulatory T cells in long-lasting Graves disease. Findings and limits, study-wide: Preferential use of TRBV28, TRBJ1-2 and TRBJ2-5 was seen in persistent disease.

Sample time point: newly diagnosed GD, antithyroid drugs for less than 3 months. RNA from PBMCs was the source of the TCR library. The junction had 7 bases not matched to a gene; V was cut back by 4 bases and J by 3 bases. Looked up from germline, CDR1 is DFQATT and CDR2 is SNEGSKA (reference sequence). The CDR3 runs 16 residues. This clonotype was found a few times. Its antigen is currently unknown. Researchers made TCR beta libraries by using iRepertoire HTBI primers and running Arm-PCR on CDR3 regions. TCRdb used MiXCR to reprocess the multiplex PCR reads, holding one entry per CDR3 protein. The table lists just over 600,000 distinct CDR3 sequences, around 17% of them singletons. This same sample was also part of a study on T cells in Graves' hyperthyroidism and ophthalmopathy. That study adds: The primer set for the first-round RT-PCR of the TCR CDR3 was HTBI.

The source of this sequence is a woman in her thirties with Graves disease. The rearrangement joins TRBV20-1 to TRBJ2-1; 12 bases fit TRBD2. The sequencing used peripheral blood mononuclear cells (PBMCs), collected at new diagnosis, from a patient treated with antithyroid drugs. The CDR3 DNA is TGCAGTGCTACCTCCGGGACTAGCGGGTTCTACAATGAGCAGTTCTTC. This gives the protein CSATSGTSGFYNEQFF.